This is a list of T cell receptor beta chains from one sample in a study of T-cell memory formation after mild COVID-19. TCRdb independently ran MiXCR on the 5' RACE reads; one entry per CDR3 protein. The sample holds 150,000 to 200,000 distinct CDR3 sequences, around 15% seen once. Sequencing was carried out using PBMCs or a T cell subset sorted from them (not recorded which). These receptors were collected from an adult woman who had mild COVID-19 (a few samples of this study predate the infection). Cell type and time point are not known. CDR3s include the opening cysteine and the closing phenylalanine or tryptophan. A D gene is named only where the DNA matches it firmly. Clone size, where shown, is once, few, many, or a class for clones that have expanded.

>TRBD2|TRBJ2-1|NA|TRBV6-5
TGTGCCAGCAGTTACCGGGGTAGCGGGATGTACAATGAGCAGTTCTTC
CASSYRGSGMYNEQFF
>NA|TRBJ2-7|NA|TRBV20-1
TGCAGTGCTAGAGATGAGGCAGGAAGGGAGTACTTC
CSARDEAGREYF
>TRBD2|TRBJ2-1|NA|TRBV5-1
TGCGCCAGCAGCCAGACTAGCACACATGAGCAGTTCTTC
CASSQTSTHEQFF
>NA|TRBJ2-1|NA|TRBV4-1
TGCGCCAGCAGCCAAAACGTGGGGGGGCAGTTCTTC
CASSQNVGGQFF
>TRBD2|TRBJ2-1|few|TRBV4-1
TGCGCCAGCAGCCAAGATGGGACTAGCGGTTACAATGAGCAGTTCTTC
CASSQDGTSGYNEQFF
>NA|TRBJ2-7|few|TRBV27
TGTGCCAGCAGTCCACCGGGACGGGGGACCTACGAGCAGTACTTC
CASSPPGRGTYEQYF
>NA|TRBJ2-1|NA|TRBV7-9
TGTGCCAGCAGCTCTTGGACGGGAACCTCAATATTAAGCTCCTACAATGAGCAGTTCTTC
CASSSWTGTSILSSYNEQFF
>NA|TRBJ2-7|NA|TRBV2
TGTGCCAGTAAGAGGGGAAGAAACAGCTACGAGCAGTACTTC
CASKRGRNSYEQYF
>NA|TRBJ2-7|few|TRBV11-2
TGTGCCAGCAGCTTAGGAGGGCGGCAGTACTTC
CASSLGGRQYF
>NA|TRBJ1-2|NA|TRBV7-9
TGTGCCATCGCGCCCCCCGGCAGGCCTTTGAGCTATGGCTACACCTTC
CAIAPPGRPLSYGYTF
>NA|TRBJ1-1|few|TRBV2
TGTGCCAGCAGTGGACAAACGAACACTGAAGCTTTCTTT
CASSGQTNTEAFF
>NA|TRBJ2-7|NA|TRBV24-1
TGTGCCACCAGTGATTCCCCTAGCTCCTACGAGCAGTACTTC
CATSDSPSSYEQYF
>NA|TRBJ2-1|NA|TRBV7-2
TGTGCCAGCAGCTTAGAGGGGGGCGTCAATGAGCAGTTCTTC
CASSLEGGVNEQFF
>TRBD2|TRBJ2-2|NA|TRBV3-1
TGTGCCAGCAGCCAACTAGCGGGGGTGAACACCGGGGAGCTGTTTTTT
CASSQLAGVNTGELFF
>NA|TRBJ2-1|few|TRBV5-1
TGCGCCAGCAGCTCCTGGGACGCCAGCTCCTACAATGAGCAGTTCTTC
CASSSWDASSYNEQFF
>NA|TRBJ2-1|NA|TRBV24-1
TGTGCCACCAGTGAGTCAGGGTCCTACAATGAGCAGTTCTTC
CATSESGSYNEQFF
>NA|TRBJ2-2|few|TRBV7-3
TGTGCCAGCAGCTTATCCCCCGGGGAGCTGTTTTTT
CASSLSPGELFF
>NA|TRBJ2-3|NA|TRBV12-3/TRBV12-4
TGTGCCAGCAGTTTAGTTGGGGCAGATACGCAGTATTTT
CASSLVGADTQYF
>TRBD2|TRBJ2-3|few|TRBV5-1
TGCGCCAGCAGCTTGGGGGAGGGAAACGGAGATACGCAGTATTTT
CASSLGEGNGDTQYF
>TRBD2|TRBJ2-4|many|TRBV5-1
TGCGCCAGCAGCCTTAGCGGGGGGGCGGACATTCAGTACTTC
CASSLSGGADIQYF